This is a list of T cell receptor beta chains from one sample in a study of OX40 agonist ivuxolimab in advanced cancers. Produced via immunoSEQ multiplex PCR; TCRdb's table is partial and in-frame only. Altogether tens of thousands of clones are present, approximately 83% being singletons, with the ten largest covering just under 15%. The sequenced sample was CD4+ or CD8+ T cells sorted from blood, obtained in a trial of the OX40 agonist ivuxolimab. These receptors came from an adult with an advanced solid tumor such as melanoma, head and neck, liver or kidney cancer. CDR3s include the opening cysteine and the closing phenylalanine or tryptophan. A D gene is named only where the DNA matches it firmly. Expanded clones are given a class, and other clones once, few, many or no size at all.

size	D	V	J	CDR3	DNA
.	TRBD1	TRBV28	TRBJ1-5	CASSLRGQGLQPQHF	TGTGCCAGCAGTTTGCGGGGACAGGGGCTTCAGCCCCAGCATTTT
.	.	TRBV5-1	TRBJ2-1	CASSLALNRDTYNEQFF	TGCGCCAGCAGCTTGGCCCTTAACAGGGACACCTACAATGAGCAGTTCTTC
.	TRBD1	TRBV28	TRBJ2-7	CASSSGQGLYEQYF	TGTGCCAGCAGCTCGGGACAGGGCCTCTACGAGCAGTACTTC
few	.	TRBV4-1	TRBJ1-4	CASSQAQERNEKLFF	TGCGCCAGCAGCCAAGCCCAGGAGAGGAATGAAAAACTGTTTTTT
once	TRBD2	TRBV5-1	TRBJ2-5	CASSLAAGPKETQYF	TGCGCCAGCAGCTTGGCAGCGGGGCCAAAAGAGACCCAGTACTTC
.	.	TRBV6-6	TRBJ2-5	CASSPGGTQRETQYF	TGTGCCAGCAGTCCTGGCGGGACTCAGAGGGAGACCCAGTACTTC
.	TRBD1	TRBV11-2	TRBJ2-2	CASSLDFLSGGYTGELFF	TGTGCCAGCAGCTTAGATTTCCTCTCAGGGGGTTACACCGGGGAGCTGTTTTTT
.	.	TRBV19	TRBJ1-1	CASSTAIEAFF	TGTGCCAGTAGTACCGCTATTGAAGCTTTCTTT
.	.	TRBV6-6	TRBJ1-2	CASSYLQGGPNYGYTF	TGTGCCAGCAGTTACCTACAGGGTGGACCCAACTATGGCTACACCTTC
.	TRBD2	TRBV7-8	TRBJ2-3	CASSLVLAASTDTQYF	TGTGCCAGCAGCTTAGTCCTAGCGGCTAGCACAGATACGCAGTATTTT
few	.	TRBV5-5	TRBJ1-1	CASSSPGHANTEAFF	TGTGCCAGCAGCTCCCCCGGACACGCGAACACTGAAGCTTTCTTT
few	TRBD1	TRBV15	TRBJ1-6	CATSRVGTGIYSPLHF	TGTGCCACCAGCAGAGTCGGGACAGGAATTTATTCACCCCTCCACTTT
once	.	TRBV13	TRBJ1-4	CASSFLATNEKLFF	TGTGCCAGCAGCTTTCTGGCAACTAATGAAAAACTGTTTTTT
.	TRBD2	TRBV15	TRBJ2-7	CATSFPGGYEQYF	TGTGCCACCAGCTTCCCCGGGGGGTACGAGCAGTACTTC
.	.	TRBV5-4	TRBJ2-7	CASSLGAISYEQYF	TGTGCCAGCAGCTTAGGGGCAATCTCCTACGAGCAGTACTTC
.	TRBD2	TRBV7-2	TRBJ2-1	CASSLVLAGGNEQFF	TGTGCCAGCAGCTTAGTACTAGCGGGCGGCAATGAGCAGTTCTTC
.	.	TRBV5-6	TRBJ1-3	CASSYLGPTHSGNTIYF	TGTGCCAGCAGCTATCTCGGACCAACTCACTCTGGAAACACCATATATTTT
.	TRBD1	TRBV6-4	TRBJ1-4	CASSFRQGEFNEKLFF	TGTGCCAGCAGTTTTCGACAGGGAGAATTTAATGAAAAACTGTTTTTT
.	.	TRBV25-1	TRBJ1-1	CASSVGHGNTEAFF	TGTGCCAGCAGTGTTGGACACGGTAACACTGAAGCTTTCTTT
.	.	TRBV27	TRBJ1-1	CASSLYIQPLRTEAFF	TGTGCCAGCAGTTTATATATCCAGCCCTTAAGAACTGAAGCTTTCTTT
few	.	TRBV29-1	TRBJ2-7	CSVEDRGEQYF	TGCAGCGTTGAAGATCGGGGGGAGCAGTACTTC
once	.	TRBV4-1	TRBJ2-1	CASSQDGFQGLVDEQFF	TGCGCCAGCAGCCAAGACGGTTTCCAGGGGTTAGTGGATGAGCAGTTCTTC
.	TRBD1	TRBV11-2	TRBJ1-2	CASSLAGQDYGYTF	TGTGCCAGCAGCTTAGCCGGACAGGACTATGGCTACACCTTC
.	.	TRBV12-5	TRBJ2-1	CASVDEEGSYGEQFF	TGTGCTAGTGTAGATGAGGAGGGAAGTTATGGTGAGCAGTTCTTC
.	.	TRBV4-1	TRBJ1-2	CASSQEAQLYGYTF	TGCGCCAGCAGCCAAGAGGCACAGCTCTATGGCTACACCTTC